These T cell receptor beta chains were read from a single sample in a study of regulatory T cells in long-lasting Graves disease. Via MiXCR, TCRdb re-called the multiplex PCR reads, giving one row per CDR3 protein. The sample lists more than 450,000 distinct CDR3 sequences, 12% seen once, with more than 8% in the top ten. These data were likewise used in another study, on T cells in Graves' hyperthyroidism and ophthalmopathy.

Source: peripheral blood mononuclear cells (PBMCs), taken at new diagnosis, from a patient treated with antithyroid drugs. These receptors were collected from a woman in her twenties or thirties with Graves disease. CDR3s include the opening cysteine and the closing phenylalanine or tryptophan. D genes are given only for firm matches. Size is stated for part of the rows, as once, few or many counts, or as a class when the clone is expanded.

TRBJ2-5 | - | many | TRBV20-1 | CSAGTREETQYF | TGCAGTGCTGGGACCCGGGAAGAGACCCAGTACTTC
TRBJ1-1 | - | many | TRBV7-9 | CASSLETLNTEAFF | TGTGCCAGCAGCTTAGAAACACTTAACACTGAAGCTTTCTTT
TRBJ2-1 | - | few | TRBV19 | CASTSGWNEQFF | TGTGCCAGTACCTCAGGGTGGAATGAGCAGTTCTTC
TRBJ1-2 | - | - | TRBV28 | CASSQTIYNYGYTF | TGTGCCAGCAGTCAAACCATTTATAACTATGGCTACACCTTC
TRBJ2-1 | - | - | TRBV9 | CASSPSISGSFGSNEQFF | TGTGCCAGCAGCCCAAGCATTAGCGGATCGTTTGGAAGCAATGAGCAGTTCTTC
TRBJ1-5 | - | many | TRBV20-1 | CSARDPNGDQPQHF | TGCAGTGCTAGAGATCCGAATGGAGATCAGCCCCAGCATTTT
TRBJ2-2 | TRBD2 | - | TRBV3-1 | CASSQLWRERENTGELFF | TGTGCCAGCAGCCAACTATGGCGGGAGAGGGAGAACACCGGGGAGCTGTTTTTT
TRBJ2-2 | TRBD2 | many | TRBV24-1 | CATSDSTSGRIGELFF | TGTGCCACCAGTGACTCCACTAGCGGGAGAATCGGGGAGCTGTTTTTT
TRBJ2-7 | TRBD2 | many | TRBV6-2/TRBV6-3 | CASTSGGQEMDHEQYF | TGTGCCAGCACTAGCGGGGGGCAAGAAATGGACCACGAGCAGTACTTC
TRBJ2-6 | - | many | TRBV18 | CASSPVSSGANVLTF | TGTGCCAGCTCACCAGTAAGTTCTGGGGCCAACGTCCTGACTTTC
TRBJ2-7 | - | - | TRBV6-2/TRBV6-3 | CASGALGHSYEQYF | TGTGCCAGCGGAGCTCTGGGACATTCCTACGAGCAGTACTTC
TRBJ2-2 | TRBD1 | many | TRBV7-2 | CASSRTGLGTGELFF | TGTGCCAGCAGCCGGACAGGGTTGGGGACCGGGGAGCTGTTTTTT
TRBJ1-2 | - | many | TRBV29-1 | CSSDRGYTF | TGCAGCTCCGACCGAGGCTACACCTTC
TRBJ2-5 | - | many | TRBV7-2 | CASSSVQETQYF | TGTGCCAGCAGCTCGGTCCAAGAGACCCAGTACTTC
TRBJ2-7 | - | - | TRBV7-2 | CASSPRFGSWVYEQYF | TGTGCCAGCAGCCCCCGCTTTGGGAGCTGGGTCTACGAGCAGTACTTC
TRBJ2-4 | - | many | TRBV4-3 | CASSQGSRKAIQYF | TGCGCCAGCAGCCAAGGGTCGCGAAAAGCCATTCAGTACTTC
TRBJ2-7 | - | many | TRBV25-1 | CASSEYGREQYF | TGTGCCAGCAGTGAATATGGGAGGGAGCAGTACTTC
TRBJ2-2 | TRBD2 | many | TRBV2 | CASRPSSGRVGGTGELFF | TGTGCCAGCAGGCCCTCTAGCGGGAGGGTCGGCGGCACCGGGGAGCTGTTTTTT
TRBJ1-1 | TRBD1 | many | TRBV2 | CASRDRGRTEAFF | TGTGCCAGCAGGGACAGGGGGCGTACTGAAGCTTTCTTT
TRBJ2-2 | - | - | TRBV12-3/TRBV12-4 | CASRKTPTGELFF | TGTGCCAGCAGAAAAACTCCGACAGGGGAGCTGTTTTTT
TRBJ2-7 | TRBD2 | - | TRBV19 | CASSISSGGRYEQYF | TGTGCCAGTAGTATTTCTAGCGGAGGGAGGTACGAGCAGTACTTC
TRBJ2-2 | - | many | TRBV5-1 | CASSLEISAFGELFF | TGCGCCAGCAGCTTGGAGATTTCTGCTTTCGGGGAGCTGTTTTTT
TRBJ2-1 | - | many | TRBV5-1 | CASSSNDALAINEQFF | TGCGCCAGCAGCTCGAACGACGCACTGGCTATCAATGAGCAGTTCTTC
TRBJ2-7 | - | - | TRBV19 | CASSMAGNYEQYF | TGTGCCAGTAGTATGGCAGGCAACTACGAGCAGTACTTC
TRBJ2-7 | - | many | TRBV5-1 | CASSLVPQVGYEQYF | TGCGCCAGCAGCTTGGTTCCGCAGGTGGGGTACGAGCAGTACTTC
TRBJ2-1 | - | few | TRBV5-1 | CASSSGGPASYNEQFF | TGCGCCAGCAGCTCTGGGGGGCCGGCTTCCTACAATGAGCAGTTCTTC
TRBJ2-7 | - | many | TRBV3-1 | CASSQAGPKVDEQYF | TGTGCCAGCAGCCAAGCGGGACCAAAGGTCGACGAGCAGTACTTC
TRBJ1-2 | TRBD1 | many | TRBV24-1 | CATSDPGTGETYGYTF | TGTGCCACCAGTGATCCCGGGACAGGGGAGACCTATGGCTACACCTTC
TRBJ1-4 | TRBD1 | - | TRBV28 | CASSKTGLREKLFF | TGTGCCAGCAGCAAGACAGGGTTGCGTGAAAAACTGTTTTTT
TRBJ2-1 | - | many | TRBV11-3 | CASEEGNYNEQFF | TGTGCCTCCGAGGAGGGGAACTACAATGAGCAGTTCTTC
TRBJ2-2 | TRBD1 | many | TRBV2 | CASSKMGQQNTGELFF | TGTGCCAGCAGTAAAATGGGACAGCAGAACACCGGGGAGCTGTTTTTT
TRBJ1-1 | - | many | TRBV7-6 | CASTKRPTNTEAFF | TGTGCCAGCACCAAGCGTCCCACCAACACTGAAGCTTTCTTT
TRBJ1-5 | - | many | TRBV19 | CASSIASANQPQHF | TGTGCCAGTAGTATTGCGTCGGCCAATCAGCCCCAGCATTTT
TRBJ2-1 | TRBD2 | many | TRBV11-2 | CASSSGLAGSYNEQFF | TGTGCCAGCAGCTCAGGACTAGCGGGCTCTTACAATGAGCAGTTCTTC
TRBJ2-7 | - | many | TRBV10-3 | CAISESSPSSPPYF | TGTGCCATCAGTGAGTCCTCGCCATCTTCCCCGCCGTACTTC
TRBJ1-5 | - | - | TRBV19 | CASSIDGGGPQPQHF | TGTGCCAGTAGTATAGATGGGGGGGGGCCTCAGCCCCAGCATTTT
TRBJ1-4 | - | many | TRBV7-9 | CASSLSTGKLFF | TGTGCCAGCAGCCTCTCGACAGGAAAACTGTTTTTT
TRBJ2-2 | TRBD2 | - | TRBV12-3/TRBV12-4 | CASSPTPGLTSGELFF | TGTGCCAGCAGTCCAACCCCGGGACTAACAAGTGGGGAGCTGTTTTTT
TRBJ2-5 | - | many | TRBV10-3 | CAISGGTGSQETQYF | TGTGCCATCAGTGGGGGAACAGGTTCTCAAGAGACCCAGTACTTC
TRBJ1-3 | TRBD1 | many | TRBV12-3/TRBV12-4 | CASSRTGPGNTIYF | TGTGCCAGCAGCCGGACAGGGCCCGGAAACACCATATATTTT
TRBJ1-2 | - | few | TRBV12-3/TRBV12-4 | CAISLGKYGYTF | TGTGCCATTTCGTTGGGGAAGTATGGCTACACCTTC
TRBJ1-1 | - | many | TRBV19 | CASSRQFENTEAFF | TGTGCCAGTAGTAGGCAGTTCGAGAACACTGAAGCTTTCTTT
TRBJ2-2 | - | few | TRBV4-3 | CASSQDYRNTGELFF | TGCGCCAGCAGCCAAGACTACAGAAACACCGGGGAGCTGTTTTTT
TRBJ2-3 | TRBD2 | many | TRBV7-3 | CASSSGTSIADTQYF | TGTGCCAGCAGTTCCGGGACTAGCATTGCAGATACGCAGTATTTT
TRBJ2-3 | TRBD2 | many | TRBV2 | CATTRDYNTDTQYF | TGTGCCACTACCCGGGACTATAACACAGATACGCAGTATTTT
TRBJ2-6 | TRBD2 | - | TRBV19 | CASSPQRLAAGSGANVLTF | TGTGCCAGTAGTCCACAGCGACTAGCGGCGGGGTCTGGGGCCAACGTCCTGACTTTC
TRBJ1-1 | - | - | TRBV7-8 | CASSLMGPSGTEAFF | TGTGCCAGCAGCTTAATGGGCCCGTCGGGCACTGAAGCTTTCTTT